Described below is a single T cell receptor (beta chain) sequence and its context. The sample originates from a study of blood T cell repertoires in COVID-19. Study at large: From the United States, Italy and Spain came samples of acute and convalescent COVID-19. PBMCs, B-cell-depleted T cells, or T cells were the source of the cDNA or gDNA that made up the material.

The CDR3 covers 16 residues. V lost 0 bases and J lost 2, with 10 bases in between. In germline, CDR1 is KGHSH, CDR2 LQKENI. Seattle patients were enrolled while actively infected and followed longitudinally. Here immunoSEQ multiplex PCR was the method, and the copy in TCRdb shows in-frame clones only, minus some. The sample holds 350,000 to 450,000 clones, 75% to 90% seen once. What was sequenced was peripheral blood. This TCR came from a woman between 35 and 50 years old with COVID-19, enrolled during active disease. The rearrangement links TRBV18 to TRBJ1-4, with D perhaps matching TRBD1 (5 bases). Written as DNA, the CDR3 is TGTGCCAGCTCACCACCAGGGGATCGGACTAATGAAAAACTGTTTTTT. Translation: CASSPPGDRTNEKLFF.